The 6 T cell receptor beta chains reported below all come from one sample, sequenced in a study of identical twins. Each CDR3 protein is one row after TCRdb ran MiXCR on the 5' RACE reads. This table holds 470,000 or so distinct CDR3 sequences, 24% found once. The data also belong to a second study, concerning T cells expressing NK-cell markers.

The sequenced sample consisted of CD4+ T cells sorted from blood. The source of these receptors is a woman in her late teens or twenties in good health.

This clonotype was seen only a few times. The rearrangement joins TRBV5-1 to TRBJ1-1, with D possibly being TRBD1 (5 bases). Germline-derived CDR1 and CDR2 are SGHRS and YFSETQ. The length of the CDR3 is 16 residues. The V end was cut by 1 base, the J end by 4 bases, with 17 bases between. The CDR3 DNA reads TGCGCCAGCAGCTTGCCAGGGTCGAGTTGGAGCACTGAAGCTTTCTTT. Protein: CASSLPGSSWSTEAFF.

This clonotype was detected only a few times. V is TRBV12-3 or TRBV12-4 and J is TRBJ2-2, with unresolved D. V lost 6 bases and J lost 2, with 10 bases in between. The CDR3 is 14 residues long. The CDR3 DNA reads TGTGCCAGCAGCCCAGTCGGAAACACCGGGGAGCTGTTTTTT. It translates to CASSPVGNTGELFF.

The sample holds many counts of this clonotype. The chain links TRBV4-3 to TRBJ2-6; maybe TRBD2 (6 bases). Germline V gene data show CDR1 as LGHNA and CDR2 as YSLEER. The CDR3 length is 17 residues. The germline V and J ends were trimmed by 1 base and 0 bases, with 10 bases remaining between them. The CDR3 DNA is TGCGCCAGCAGCCAAGGGGACTGGATCTCTGGGGCCAACGTCCTGACTTTC. It specifies CASSQGDWISGANVLTF.

This chain connects TRBV10-3 to TRBJ1-4; 7 bases fit TRBD1. Trimming removed 6 bases from V and 5 bases from J; junction bases left unmatched: 6. CDR1 is ENHRY, CDR2 SYGVKD, per germline. The CDR3 covers 14 residues. The CDR3 is CAISAGTENEKLFF. As DNA, the CDR3 is TGTGCCATCAGCGCCGGGACAGAGAATGAAAAACTGTTTTTT.

CDR3 nucleotide sequence: TGTGCCAGCAGTCCTCGGGTTGAGCAGTTCTTC. It specifies CASSPRVEQFF. This sequence joins TRBV12-3 or TRBV12-4 and TRBJ2-1; the D is unclear. V was cut by 5 bases and J by 9 bases, with 8 bases left in between. The CDR3 spans 11 residues.

This clonotype was detected a few times. The J gene is TRBJ1-4, the V gene TRBV20-1; D may be TRBD1 (6 bases). This CDR3 region has 11 residues. The V gene's germline CDR1 is DFQATT and CDR2 SNEGSKA (reference sequence). V shed 5 bases and J shed 8 bases, with 9 bases lying between them. The CDR3 DNA reads as TGCAGTGCTCACCAGGGGGAAAAACTGTTTTTT. Its translation is CSAHQGEKLFF.